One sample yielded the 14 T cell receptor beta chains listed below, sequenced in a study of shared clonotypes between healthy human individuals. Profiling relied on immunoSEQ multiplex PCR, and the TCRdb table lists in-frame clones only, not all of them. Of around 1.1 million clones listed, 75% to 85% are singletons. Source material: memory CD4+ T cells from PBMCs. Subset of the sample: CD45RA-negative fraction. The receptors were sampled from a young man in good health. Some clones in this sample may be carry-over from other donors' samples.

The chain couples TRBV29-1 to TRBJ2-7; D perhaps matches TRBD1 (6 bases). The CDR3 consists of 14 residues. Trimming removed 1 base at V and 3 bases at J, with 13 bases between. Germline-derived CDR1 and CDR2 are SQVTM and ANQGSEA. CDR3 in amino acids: CSVEVPGHNYEQYF. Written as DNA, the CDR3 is TGCAGCGTTGAAGTGCCGGGACACAACTACGAGCAGTACTTC.

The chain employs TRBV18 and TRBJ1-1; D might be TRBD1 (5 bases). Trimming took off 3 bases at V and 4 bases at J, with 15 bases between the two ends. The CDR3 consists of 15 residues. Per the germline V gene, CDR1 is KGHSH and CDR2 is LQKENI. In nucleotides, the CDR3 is TGTGCCAGCTCACCGCCGGGACTGCCGGGCACTGAAGCTTTCTTT. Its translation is CASSPPGLPGTEAFF.

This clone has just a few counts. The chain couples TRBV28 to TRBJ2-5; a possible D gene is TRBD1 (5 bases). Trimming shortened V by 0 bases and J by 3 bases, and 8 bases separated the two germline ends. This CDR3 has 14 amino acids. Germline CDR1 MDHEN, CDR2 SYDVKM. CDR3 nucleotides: TGTGCCAGCAGTTTATGGGACAAAAAAGAGACCCAGTACTTC. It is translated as CASSLWDKKETQYF. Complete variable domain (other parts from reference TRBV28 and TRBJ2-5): DVKVTQSSRYLVKRTGEKVFLECVQDMDHENMFWYRQDPGLGLRLIYFSYDVKMKEKGDIPEGYSVSREKKERFSLILESASTNQTSMYLCASSLWDKKETQYFGPGTRLLVL.

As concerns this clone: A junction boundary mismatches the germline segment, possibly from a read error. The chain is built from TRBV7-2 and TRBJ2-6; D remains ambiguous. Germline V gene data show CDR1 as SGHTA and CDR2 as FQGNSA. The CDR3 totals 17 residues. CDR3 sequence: CANSPRQGLGGANVLTF. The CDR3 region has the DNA TGTGCCAACAGCCCCCGACAAGGATTGGGAGGGGCCAACGTCCTGACTTTC.

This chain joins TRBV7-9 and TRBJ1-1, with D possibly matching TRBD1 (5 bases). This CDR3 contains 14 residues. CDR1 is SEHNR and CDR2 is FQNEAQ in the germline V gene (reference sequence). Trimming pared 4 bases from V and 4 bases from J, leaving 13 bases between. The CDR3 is CASSSIDSGTEAFF. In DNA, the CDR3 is TGTGCCAGCAGCTCGATAGACAGTGGCACTGAAGCTTTCTTT.

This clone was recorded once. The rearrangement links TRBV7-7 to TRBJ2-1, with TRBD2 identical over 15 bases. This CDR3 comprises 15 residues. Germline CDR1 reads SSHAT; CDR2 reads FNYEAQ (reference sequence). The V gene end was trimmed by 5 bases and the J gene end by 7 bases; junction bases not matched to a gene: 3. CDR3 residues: CASSQGLAGGNEQFF. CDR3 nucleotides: TGTGCCAGCAGCCAGGGACTAGCGGGAGGTAATGAGCAGTTCTTC.

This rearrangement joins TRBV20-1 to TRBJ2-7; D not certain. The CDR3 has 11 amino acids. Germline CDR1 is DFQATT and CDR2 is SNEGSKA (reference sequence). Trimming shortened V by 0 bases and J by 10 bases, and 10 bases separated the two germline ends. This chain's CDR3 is CSARDLSCQYF. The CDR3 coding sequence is TGCAGTGCTAGAGATCTGTCCTGTCAGTACTTC.

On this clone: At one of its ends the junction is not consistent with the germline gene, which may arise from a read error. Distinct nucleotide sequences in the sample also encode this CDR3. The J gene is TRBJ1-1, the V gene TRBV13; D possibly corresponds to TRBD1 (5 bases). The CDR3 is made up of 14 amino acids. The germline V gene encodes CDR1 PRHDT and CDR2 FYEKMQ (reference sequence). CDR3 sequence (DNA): TGTGCCAGCAGCTTAGGCAGGGCTGGCACTGAAGCCTTCTTT. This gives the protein CASSLGRAGTEAFF.

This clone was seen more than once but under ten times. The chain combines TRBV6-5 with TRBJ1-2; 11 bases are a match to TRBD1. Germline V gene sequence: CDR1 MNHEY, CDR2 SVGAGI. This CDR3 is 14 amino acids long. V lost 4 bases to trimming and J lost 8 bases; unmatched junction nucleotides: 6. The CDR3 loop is CASSSRTGGEGYTF. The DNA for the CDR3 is TGTGCCAGCAGTTCCCGGACAGGGGGCGAAGGCTACACCTTC.

CDR3 loop: CASSPELASDTQYF. In DNA form, the CDR3 reads TGTGCCAGCAGCCCCGAATTAGCGTCAGATACGCAGTATTTT. V is TRBV11-1 and J is TRBJ2-3; possible D gene TRBD2, 5 bases. The ends were cut back, 5 bases at V and 4 bases at J, with 13 bases in the middle. CDR3 length: 14 amino acids. The germline CDR1 and CDR2 sequences are SGHAT and FQDESV (reference sequence).

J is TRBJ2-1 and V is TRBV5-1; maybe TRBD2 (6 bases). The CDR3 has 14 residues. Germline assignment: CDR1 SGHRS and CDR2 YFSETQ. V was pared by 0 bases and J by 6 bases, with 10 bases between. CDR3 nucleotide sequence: TGCGCCAGCAGCTTGGTAGCGGAACGCAATGAGCAGTTCTTC. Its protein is CASSLVAERNEQFF.

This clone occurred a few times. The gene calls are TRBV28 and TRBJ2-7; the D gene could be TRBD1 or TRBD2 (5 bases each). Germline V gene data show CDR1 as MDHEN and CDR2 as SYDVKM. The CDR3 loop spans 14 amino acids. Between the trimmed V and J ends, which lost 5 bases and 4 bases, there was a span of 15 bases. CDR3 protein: CASSPPGRRYEQYF. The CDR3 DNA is TGTGCCAGCAGTCCCCCGGGACGGAGATACGAGCAGTACTTC.

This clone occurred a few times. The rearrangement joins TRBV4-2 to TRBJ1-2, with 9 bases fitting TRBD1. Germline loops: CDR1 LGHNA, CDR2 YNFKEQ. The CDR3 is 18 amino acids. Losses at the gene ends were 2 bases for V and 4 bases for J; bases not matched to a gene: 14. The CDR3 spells CASSQTTPGQGGGYGYTF. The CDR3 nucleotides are TGTGCCAGCAGCCAAACTACACCGGGACAGGGAGGGGGCTATGGCTACACCTTC.

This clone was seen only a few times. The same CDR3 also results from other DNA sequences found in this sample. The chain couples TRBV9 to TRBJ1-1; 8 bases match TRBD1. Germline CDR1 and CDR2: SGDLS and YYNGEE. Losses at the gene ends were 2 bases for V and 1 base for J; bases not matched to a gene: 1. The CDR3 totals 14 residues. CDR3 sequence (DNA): TGTGCCAGCAGCGTGACAGGGGCGAACACTGAAGCTTTCTTT. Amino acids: CASSVTGANTEAFF.